The rows below give T cell receptor beta chains drawn from one sample of a study of blood T cells in healthy people across ages. TCRdb re-called the 5' RACE reads with MiXCR, one entry per CDR3 protein. The data contain about 830,000 distinct CDR3 sequences, roughly 60% of them singletons. The sequenced material came from blood. The source of these receptors is a man in his thirties or forties in good health. CDR3s include the opening cysteine and the closing phenylalanine or tryptophan. D genes are given only for firm matches. The listing skips clone size in some rows; elsewhere it reads once, few, many or a size class.

length	J	size	V	D	CDR3	DNA
14	TRBJ1-6	.	TRBV28	TRBD1	CASVQGAGVEPLHF	TGTGCCAGCGTTCAGGGGGCAGGGGTTGAGCCCCTCCACTTT
12	TRBJ1-5	few	TRBV7-2	.	CASSPGNQPQHF	TGTGCCAGCAGTCCTGGCAATCAGCCCCAGCATTTT
13	TRBJ2-5	.	TRBV27	.	CASSFAGEETQYF	TGTGCCAGCAGTTTTGCAGGGGAAGAGACCCAGTACTTC
13	TRBJ2-1	.	TRBV11-3	.	CASSRKGSNEQFF	TGTGCCAGCAGCCGTAAGGGGTCAAATGAGCAGTTCTTC
15	TRBJ2-7	.	TRBV6-5	.	CASRLSTGRKYEQYF	TGTGCCAGCAGGCTTTCGACAGGGAGGAAGTACGAGCAGTACTTC
14	TRBJ2-7	.	TRBV6-1	.	CATLLINRESEQYF	TGTGCCACCCTACTCATCAACAGGGAATCCGAGCAGTACTTC
16	TRBJ2-5	once	TRBV4-2	.	CASSQDDLGYQETQYF	TGTGCCAGCAGCCAAGATGACCTCGGGTACCAAGAGACCCAGTACTTC
15	TRBJ2-7	.	TRBV20-1	TRBD2	CSARPTSGGVREQYF	TGCAGTGCTAGACCCACTAGCGGGGGAGTGCGCGAGCAGTACTTC
15	TRBJ2-1	few	TRBV7-9	.	CASSFGDPLNNEQFF	TGTGCCAGCAGCTTCGGGGACCCCCTAAACAATGAGCAGTTCTTC
15	TRBJ2-1	once	TRBV7-2	.	CACSLAGQKHNEQFF	TGTGCCTGCAGCTTGGCGGGACAGAAACACAATGAGCAGTTCTTC
13	TRBJ2-7	.	TRBV28	TRBD1	CASAPTGEDEQYF	TGTGCCAGCGCCCCGACAGGGGAGGACGAGCAGTACTTC
11	TRBJ2-7	few	TRBV7-9	.	CASTDNYEQYF	TGTGCCAGCACTGATAACTACGAGCAGTACTTC
20	TRBJ2-3	.	TRBV20-1	TRBD2	CSARDATKLAGAGSGDTQYF	TGCAGTGCTAGAGATGCGACCAAACTAGCGGGGGCCGGATCTGGCGATACGCAGTATTTT
15	TRBJ2-3	.	TRBV5-6	.	CASSLAGGVTDTQYF	TGTGCCAGCAGCTTGGCAGGAGGGGTCACAGATACGCAGTATTTT
15	TRBJ1-5	.	TRBV12-3/TRBV12-4	.	CASSLASINGQPQHF	TGTGCCAGCAGTTTAGCGTCCATCAACGGGCAGCCCCAGCATTTT
15	TRBJ1-2	once	TRBV6-5	TRBD1	CASSYSQGADYGYTF	TGTGCCAGCAGTTATTCACAGGGGGCTGACTATGGCTACACCTTC
15	TRBJ2-3	.	TRBV6-2/TRBV6-3	TRBD1	CASSTGQGFPDTQYF	TGTGCCAGCAGTACGGGACAGGGGTTCCCAGATACGCAGTATTTT
14	TRBJ1-2	few	TRBV12-3/TRBV12-4	.	CASSFRRANYGYTF	TGTGCCAGCAGTTTTAGGAGGGCTAACTATGGCTACACCTTC
11	TRBJ2-7	few	TRBV29-1	.	CSVAGSYEQYF	TGCAGCGTTGCCGGCTCCTACGAGCAGTACTTC
15	TRBJ2-3	.	TRBV20-1	TRBD2	CSTRSPSGATDTQYF	TGCAGTACTAGAAGTCCTAGCGGGGCCACAGATACGCAGTATTTT
13	TRBJ1-2	.	TRBV29-1	.	CSVGVGSIGGYTF	TGCAGCGTTGGAGTCGGGAGTATCGGTGGCTACACCTTC
13	TRBJ1-2	.	TRBV12-3/TRBV12-4	.	CASSFQEFYSYTF	TGTGCCAGCAGTTTTCAGGAGTTCTATAGCTACACCTTC
15	TRBJ2-7	.	TRBV28	TRBD1	CPSSLSGDRHHEQYF	TGTCCCAGCAGTTTAAGTGGGGACAGGCACCACGAGCAGTACTTC
16	TRBJ2-5	.	TRBV7-2	TRBD1	CASSATGGPFQETQYF	TGTGCCAGCAGCGCAACAGGGGGCCCCTTTCAAGAGACCCAGTACTTC
16	TRBJ2-7	few	TRBV7-9	TRBD1	CASSDWGQGRSYEQYF	TGTGCCAGCAGCGACTGGGGACAGGGACGCTCCTACGAGCAGTACTTC
14	TRBJ2-1	.	TRBV6-5	TRBD1	CASSWDREMRYQFF	TGTGCCAGCAGCTGGGACAGGGAGATGCGTTACCAGTTCTTC
13	TRBJ2-5	.	TRBV6-5	TRBD1	CASNAGGAETQYF	TGTGCCAGCAATGCAGGGGGCGCGGAGACCCAGTACTTC
14	TRBJ2-7	few	TRBV7-2	TRBD1	CASSLPTGANEQYF	TGTGCCAGCAGCTTACCGACAGGGGCCAACGAGCAGTACTTC
12	TRBJ2-7	.	TRBV29-1	.	CSVEAGPYEQYF	TGCAGCGTTGAAGCAGGACCCTACGAGCAGTACTTC
16	TRBJ2-5	few	TRBV7-8	TRBD1	CASSLSTYRGQETQYF	TGTGCCAGCAGCCTGTCGACCTACAGGGGGCAAGAGACCCAGTACTTC
15	TRBJ2-3	.	TRBV20-1	TRBD2	CSARRPSGVTDTQYF	TGCAGTGCTAGACGTCCTAGCGGGGTCACAGATACGCAGTATTTT
18	TRBJ2-1	.	TRBV4-1	TRBD2	CASSQDRVTGGSGNEQFF	TGCGCCAGCAGCCAAGACAGGGTGACGGGGGGGTCGGGCAATGAGCAGTTCTTC
15	TRBJ1-1	few	TRBV29-1	.	CSVEDRPRGNTEAFF	TGCAGCGTTGAAGATAGGCCCAGGGGGAACACTGAAGCTTTCTTT
14	TRBJ2-1	.	TRBV20-1	.	CRPVEGGSYNEQFF	TGCCGTCCGGTAGAGGGGGGCTCCTACAATGAGCAGTTCTTC
14	TRBJ2-5	few	TRBV4-3	.	CASSQERELETQYF	TGCGCCAGCAGCCAAGAGAGGGAGCTAGAGACCCAGTACTTC
14	TRBJ2-7	.	TRBV7-9	.	CASKPEGGIYEQYF	TGTGCCAGCAAGCCTGAGGGCGGAATCTACGAGCAGTACTTC
13	TRBJ1-4	.	TRBV18	TRBD1	CASSPDRVEKLFF	TGTGCCAGCTCACCGGACAGGGTCGAAAAACTGTTTTTT
14	TRBJ2-7	.	TRBV20-1	TRBD1	CRAREDRGTYEQYF	TGCAGGGCTAGAGAGGACAGGGGTACCTACGAGCAGTACTTC
13	TRBJ2-3	.	TRBV20-1	TRBD1	CSAPGTGTDTQYF	TGCAGTGCTCCAGGGACAGGCACAGATACGCAGTATTTT
17	TRBJ2-5	few	TRBV5-1	TRBD2	CASSLAKLAGPQETQYF	TGCGCCAGCAGCTTGGCCAAGCTAGCGGGGCCTCAAGAGACCCAGTACTTC
16	TRBJ2-7	once	TRBV7-8	TRBD1	CASSLVRGQGYYEQYF	TGTGCCAGCAGCTTAGTTAGGGGACAGGGTTACTACGAGCAGTACTTC